This T cell receptor (beta chain) was captured in a study of identical twins. Study outcomes and limitations: Within monozygotic twins, out-of-frame TCR alpha sharing was underestimated by the models. Invariant T cells like MAIT and iNKT could partly confound the zero-insertion analyses.

Among all donors, each was a healthy Caucasian. This clonotype occurred a few times. Its target is not known. A template switching step contributed a universal primer site, while unique molecular identifiers were present in the cDNA. MiXCR was run by TCRdb on the 5' RACE reads, yielding one entry per CDR3 protein. The sample has hundreds of thousands of distinct CDR3 sequences; about 12% are singletons. In germline, CDR1 is SNHLY, CDR2 FYNNEI. CDR3 length: 15 residues. Trimming took off 1 base at V and 5 bases at J, with 9 bases between the two ends. Separately, the same data were catalogued under a study of yellow fever vaccine responses in identical twins.

This sequence was found in a young woman in good health. Sequencing used CD8+ T cells sorted from blood. The chain employs TRBV2 and TRBJ1-6; a possible D gene is TRBD1 (5 bases). The CDR3 region has the DNA TGTGCCAGCAGTGAAGACGGGGGGAATAATTCACCCCTCCACTTT. It translates to CASSEDGGNNSPLHF.